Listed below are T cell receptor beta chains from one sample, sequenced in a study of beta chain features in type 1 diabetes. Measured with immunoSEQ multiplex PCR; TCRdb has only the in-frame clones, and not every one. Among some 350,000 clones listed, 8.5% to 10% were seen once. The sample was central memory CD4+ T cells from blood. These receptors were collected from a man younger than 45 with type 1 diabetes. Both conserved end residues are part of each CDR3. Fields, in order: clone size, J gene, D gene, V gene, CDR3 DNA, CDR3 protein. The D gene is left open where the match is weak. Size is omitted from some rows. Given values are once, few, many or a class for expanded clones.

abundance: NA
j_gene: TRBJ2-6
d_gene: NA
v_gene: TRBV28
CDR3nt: TGTGCCAGCAGTTTCCCTCATCACTCTGGGGCCAACGTCCTGACTTTC
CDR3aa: CASSFPHHSGANVLTF

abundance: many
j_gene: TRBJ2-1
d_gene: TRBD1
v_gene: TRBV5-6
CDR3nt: TGTGCCAGCAGCGGACAGGGGGCCCAAAGCTCCTACAATGAGCAGTTCTTC
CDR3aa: CASSGQGAQSSYNEQFF

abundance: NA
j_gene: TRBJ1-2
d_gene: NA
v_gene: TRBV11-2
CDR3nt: TGTGCCAGCAGCTTAGAACTGAACTATGGCTACACCTTC
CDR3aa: CASSLELNYGYTF

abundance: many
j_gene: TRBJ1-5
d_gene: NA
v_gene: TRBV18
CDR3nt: TGTGCCAGCTCCTTTAGGTCCAGTAGCAATCAGCCCCAGCATTTT
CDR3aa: CASSFRSSSNQPQHF

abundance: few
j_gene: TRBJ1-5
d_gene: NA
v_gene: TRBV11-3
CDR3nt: TGTGCCAGCGGACAAGAGGCCAATCAGCCCCAGCATTTT
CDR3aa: CASGQEANQPQHF

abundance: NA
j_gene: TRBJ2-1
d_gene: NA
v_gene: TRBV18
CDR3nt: TGTGCCAGCTCACCACCCTCAGGGGATGAGCAGTTCTTC
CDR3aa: CASSPPSGDEQFF

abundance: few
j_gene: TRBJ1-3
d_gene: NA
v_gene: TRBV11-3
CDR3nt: TGTGCCAGCAGCCGAAATGCCGGACAGTACGGAAACACCATATATTTT
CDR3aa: CASSRNAGQYGNTIYF

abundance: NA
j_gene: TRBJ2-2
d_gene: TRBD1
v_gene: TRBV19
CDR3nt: TGTGCCAGTAGTATAGCCTCCGGGACAGGGTACACCGGGGAGCTGTTTTTT
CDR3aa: CASSIASGTGYTGELFF

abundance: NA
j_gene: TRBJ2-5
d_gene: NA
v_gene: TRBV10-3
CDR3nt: TGTGCCATCAGGGGAGCCTCGAGGGGAGCGGAGACCCAGTACTTC
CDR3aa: CAIRGASRGAETQYF

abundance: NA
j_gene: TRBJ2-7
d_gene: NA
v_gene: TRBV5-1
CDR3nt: TGCGCCAGCAGCTTAGACCGTTCCTACGAGCAGTACTTC
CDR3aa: CASSLDRSYEQYF

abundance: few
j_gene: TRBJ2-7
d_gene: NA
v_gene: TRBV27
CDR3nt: TGTGCCAGCAGTTCCCGAGGGGGGCCGTACGAGCAGTACTTC
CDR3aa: CASSSRGGPYEQYF

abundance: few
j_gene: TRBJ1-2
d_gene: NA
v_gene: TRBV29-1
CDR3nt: TGCAGCGTTGTTCCCCACGGGGAGCGTGACTATGGCTACACCTTC
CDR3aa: CSVVPHGERDYGYTF

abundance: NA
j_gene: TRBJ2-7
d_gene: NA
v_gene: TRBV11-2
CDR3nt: TGTGCCAGCAGCTTAGCCCAAGGCCCCCAAGAGCAGTACTTC
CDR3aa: CASSLAQGPQEQYF

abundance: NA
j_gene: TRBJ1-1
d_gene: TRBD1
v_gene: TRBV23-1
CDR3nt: TGCGCCAGCAGCCAAGGGGGCAGGCAAGGCCCTGAAGCTTTCTTT
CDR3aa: CASSQGGRQGPEAFF

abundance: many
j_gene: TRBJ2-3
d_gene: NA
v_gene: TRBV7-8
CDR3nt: TGTGCCAGCAGCTCGGCAGGGGCTACGACAGATACGCAGTATTTT
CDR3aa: CASSSAGATTDTQYF

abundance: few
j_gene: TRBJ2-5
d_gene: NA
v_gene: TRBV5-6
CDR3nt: TGTGCCAGCAGCTCTGAATGGGAGTTGACCCAGTACTTC
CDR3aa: CASSSEWELTQYF

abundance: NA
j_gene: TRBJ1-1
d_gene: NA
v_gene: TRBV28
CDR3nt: TGTGCCAGCAGTTTGGTCCCAACGGCCACTGAAGCTTTCTTT
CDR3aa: CASSLVPTATEAFF

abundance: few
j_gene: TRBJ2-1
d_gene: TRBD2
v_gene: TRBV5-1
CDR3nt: TGCGCCAGCACCTCCGGGACTAGCGTATACAATGAGCAGTTCTTC
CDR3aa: CASTSGTSVYNEQFF

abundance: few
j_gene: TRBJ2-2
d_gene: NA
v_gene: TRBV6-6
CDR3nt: TGTGCCAGCAGCCAGGGACCGACGGGGGAGCTGTTTTTT
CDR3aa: CASSQGPTGELFF

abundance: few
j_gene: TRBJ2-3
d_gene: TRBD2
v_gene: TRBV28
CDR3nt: TGTGCCAGCAGTTTATACTCTAGCGGCTCCCTCGCAGATACGCAGTATTTT
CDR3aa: CASSLYSSGSLADTQYF

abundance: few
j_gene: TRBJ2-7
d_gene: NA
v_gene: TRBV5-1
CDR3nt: TGCGCCAGCAGCTTGAGCAGCTACGAGCAGTACTTC
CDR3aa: CASSLSSYEQYF

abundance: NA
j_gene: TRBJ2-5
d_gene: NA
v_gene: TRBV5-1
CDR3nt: TGCGCCAGCAGCTTGGCCCAGGGCTCTAGGGAGACCCAGTACTTC
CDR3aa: CASSLAQGSRETQYF

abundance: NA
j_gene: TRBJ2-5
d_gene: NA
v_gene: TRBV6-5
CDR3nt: TGTGCTATCACTGGGGACGAGACCCAGTACTTC
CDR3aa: CAITGDETQYF

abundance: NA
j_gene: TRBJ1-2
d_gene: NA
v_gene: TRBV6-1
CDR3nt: TGTGCCAGCAGCCTCCAAGGGGAGGGGGTCGGTGGCTACACCTTC
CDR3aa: CASSLQGEGVGGYTF

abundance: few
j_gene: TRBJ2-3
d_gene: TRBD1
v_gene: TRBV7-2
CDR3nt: TGTGCCAGCAGCTGGGGACAGAGCACAGATACGCAGTATTTT
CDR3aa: CASSWGQSTDTQYF

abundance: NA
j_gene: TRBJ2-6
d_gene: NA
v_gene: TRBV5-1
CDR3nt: TGCGCCAGCAGCTCCAGCTCTGGGGCCAACGTCCTGACTTTC
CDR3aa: CASSSSSGANVLTF

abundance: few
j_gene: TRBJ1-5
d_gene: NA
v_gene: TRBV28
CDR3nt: TGTGCCAGCAGTTTCTGGTATCAGCCCCAGCATTTT
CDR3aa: CASSFWYQPQHF

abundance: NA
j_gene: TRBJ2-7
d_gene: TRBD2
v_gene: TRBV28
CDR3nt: TGTGCCACTTGGGGAGCTAGCGGGAATGGCGAGCAGTACTTC
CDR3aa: CATWGASGNGEQYF

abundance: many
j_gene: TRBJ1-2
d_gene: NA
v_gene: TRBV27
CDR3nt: TGTGCCAGCAGTTTTACTCACAGGGAGAACTATGGCTACACCTTC
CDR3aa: CASSFTHRENYGYTF